The sequence of this TCR beta chain was determined in a study of regulatory T cells in long-lasting Graves disease. This clonotype was seen ten or more times. Its specificity is not known. The time point was: newly diagnosed GD, antithyroid drugs for less than 3 months. PBMC RNA served as the TCR library source. Blood from the periphery, 8.5 to 9 milliliters in all, was drawn into EDTA tubes. To make TCR beta libraries, researchers used iRepertoire HTBI primers and Arm-PCR of CDR3 regions. TCRdb reanalysed the multiplex PCR reads using MiXCR and keeps one entry per CDR3 protein. The profile shows about 220,000 distinct CDR3 sequences, around 18% of them singletons. Findings and caveats of the study: Not thyroid tissue but only peripheral blood was studied.

The ends were cut back, 0 bases at V and 3 bases at J, with 11 bases in the middle. The CDR3 runs 15 residues. CDR1 is SEHNR, CDR2 FQNEAQ, per germline (reference sequence). This TCR came from a female donor with Graves disease. The V and J genes are TRBV7-9 and TRBJ1-1; D remains ambiguous. Sequencing used peripheral blood mononuclear cells (PBMCs), obtained at new diagnosis, from a patient treated with antithyroid drugs. CDR3 bases: TGTGCCAGCAGCTTAGCCATTCTCTCCGACACTGAAGCTTTCTTT. It encodes CASSLAILSDTEAFF. The full variable domain, in which reference TRBV7-9 and TRBJ1-1 provide the parts outside the CDR3, is DTGVSQNPRHKITKRGQNVTFRCDPISEHNRLYWYRQTLGQGPEFLTYFQNEAQLEKSRLLSDRFSAERPKGSFSTLEIQRTEQGDSAMYLCASSLAILSDTEAFFGQGTRLTVV.